What follows describes a single T cell receptor beta chain. The data are from a study of blood T cell repertoires in COVID-19. Study information: Spain, Italy and the United States supplied samples that represented acute and convalescent COVID-19. In each case, the material was cDNA or gDNA derived from T cells, B-cell-depleted T cells, or PBMCs.

The CDR3 runs 15 residues. Trimming stripped 4 bases from V and 0 bases from J, with 11 bases between. Per germline, CDR1 SGHTS and CDR2 YDEGEE. Source study methods: Reference gene primer amplification gave estimated nucleated cell counts. The data were produced by immunoSEQ multiplex PCR, yet TCRdb's version contains in-frame clones alone and is incomplete. Clone size and the V and J calls come from that table; the DNA yielded D and trimming. Of tens of thousands of clones listed, about 80% are singletons. The source of this sequence is a human donor in a cohort sampled during active COVID-19. Specimen: peripheral blood. The rearrangement joins TRBV5-8 to TRBJ2-4; D possibly corresponds to TRBD1 (5 bases). CDR3: CASSQGRLAKNIQYF. The CDR3 nucleotides are TGTGCCAGCAGCCAGGGCCGACTAGCCAAAAACATTCAGTACTTC.